These 15 T cell receptor beta chains originate from one sample sequenced in a study of response to subunit inactivated influenza vaccine (dated by TCRdb to the late 2010s). The library was obtained by RT-PCR. Instrument on record: Illumina HiSeq 2500. In-frame beta chains were kept once TCRdb had trimmed the public reads at Q25 with fastp and called clones with MiXCR. Rows with a matching CDR3 protein are joined into one entry that keeps the most common DNA and genes. The table for this sample lists some 640,000 distinct CDR3 sequences; more than 11% of them were counted only once. The ten top clones hold around 7.3% of the sample. Here the sequenced sample was PBMCs from blood, taken roughly 15 days before vaccination. The receptors were gathered from a man aged 50-59 years who received an inactivated influenza vaccine. Donor details come from another sample of the same person, matched by shared clones.

This clonotype was observed at least ten times. This sequence joins TRBV5-1 and TRBJ2-2, with TRBD1 matching over 7 bases. Germline V gene data show CDR1 as SGHRS and CDR2 as YFSETQ. CDR3 length: 18 amino acids. The V gene end was trimmed by 3 bases and the J gene end by 0 bases; junction bases not matched to a gene: 11. This chain's CDR3 is CASSWLEMTGTNTGELFF. For the CDR3, the DNA is TGCGCCAGCAGCTGGCTGGAGATGACAGGGACGAACACCGGGGAGCTGTTTTTT.

This clonotype was recorded many times. The chain combines TRBV28 with TRBJ2-6; D is undetermined. The V end lost 6 bases, the J end lost 0 bases, and 9 bases lay between the germline ends. Germline values: CDR1 MDHEN, CDR2 SYDVKM. This CDR3 spans 15 amino acids. CDR3 residues: CASRGYGSGANVLTF. The DNA for the CDR3 is TGTGCCAGCAGGGGTTACGGCTCTGGGGCCAACGTCCTGACTTTC.

The J gene is TRBJ1-1, the V gene TRBV4-2; tentatively, D is TRBD1 (5 bases). CDR3 length: 16 residues. V lost 0 bases and J lost 0, with 11 bases in between. CDR1 is LGHNA, CDR2 YNFKEQ, per germline. CDR3 region: CASSQDLADMNTEAFF. The DNA of the CDR3 is TGTGCCAGCAGCCAAGATCTGGCGGACATGAACACTGAAGCTTTCTTT.

V usage is TRBV4-2 and J usage is TRBJ2-1, with D perhaps given as TRBD1 or TRBD2 (6 bases each). Germline V gene data show CDR1 as LGHNA and CDR2 as YNFKEQ. Trimming shortened V by 1 base and J by 3 bases, and 13 bases separated the two germline ends. This CDR3 spans 16 amino acids. The CDR3 reads CASSQVGGRGYNEQFF. The CDR3 DNA reads TGTGCCAGCAGCCAAGTCGGGGGCAGAGGCTACAATGAGCAGTTCTTC.

This chain links TRBV7-9 with TRBJ2-5, with D possibly being TRBD2 (5 bases). V shed 6 bases and J shed 3 bases, with 20 bases lying between them. CDR3 size: 16 residues. The germline V gene encodes CDR1 SEHNR and CDR2 FQNEAQ (reference sequence). The CDR3, as DNA: TGTGCCAGCAGACACTCTTATGGGAGTCGAGAAGAGACCCAGTACTTC. Its translation: CASRHSYGSREETQYF. Combining the CDR3 with reference TRBV7-9 and TRBJ2-5 gives the whole variable domain DTGVSQNPRHKITKRGQNVTFRCDPISEHNRLYWYRQTLGQGPEFLTYFQNEAQLEKSRLLSDRFSAERPKGSFSTLEIQRTEQGDSAMYLCASRHSYGSREETQYFGPGTRLLVL.

The rearrangement links TRBV20-1 to TRBJ2-5, with a weak D call TRBD1 (6 bases). Trimming left V 0 bases short and J 1 base short, with 12 bases between. This CDR3 contains 15 residues. Germline CDR1 reads DFQATT; CDR2 reads SNEGSKA (reference sequence). In DNA form, the CDR3 reads TGCAGTGCTAGAGATCTGGCCAGGGGCCAAGAGACCCAGTACTTC. Amino acids: CSARDLARGQETQYF.

The chain couples TRBV7-8 to TRBJ2-5, with a tentative D call TRBD2 (5 bases). Trimming left V 5 bases short and J 3 bases short, with 13 bases between. The CDR3 runs to 14 residues. CDR1 SGHVS and CDR2 FQNEAQ come from the germline V gene. In DNA, the CDR3 is TGTGCCAGCAGCCTCGGGGTAGCTGAAGAGACCCAGTACTTC. It specifies CASSLGVAEETQYF. Filled out from reference TRBV7-8 and TRBJ2-5, the complete variable domain reads GAGVSQSPRYKVAKRGQDVALRCDPISGHVSLFWYQQALGQGPEFLTYFQNEAQLDKSGLPSDRFFAERPEGSVSTLKIQRTQQEDSAVYLCASSLGVAEETQYFGPGTRLLVL.

V and J are TRBV27 and TRBJ1-2; 12 nucleotides match TRBD1. This CDR3 has 16 amino acids. Germline values: CDR1 MNHEY, CDR2 SMNVEV (reference sequence). The ends lost 6 bases at V and 5 bases at J; junction bases unmatched: 10. Written as DNA, the CDR3 is TGTGCCAGCAGCCTTATTATGGGACAGGGGGCGTATGGCTACACCTTC. Encoded protein: CASSLIMGQGAYGYTF.

V and J are TRBV28 and TRBJ2-5; weak D call: TRBD1 (6 bases). The germline V gene has CDR1 MDHEN and CDR2 SYDVKM. The CDR3 length is 15 residues. V lost 6 bases to trimming and J lost 2 bases, with 16 bases between them. For the CDR3, the DNA is TGTGCCAGCAGCCTCCCAGAGGGGGTTCAAGAGACCCAGTACTTC. This codes for CASSLPEGVQETQYF.

The chain couples TRBV23-1 to TRBJ2-2; TRBD1 matches at 7 bases. TRBV23-1 is identified as an open reading frame with a role that is uncertain. CDR3 length equals 14 residues. J lost 4 bases, V lost 8 bases, and 7 bases had no gene match. CDR3 in amino acids: CASRLTGPTGELFF. For the CDR3, the DNA is TGCGCCAGCCGGCTGACAGGGCCCACCGGGGAGCTGTTTTTT.

The chain has TRBV19 and TRBJ2-2, with D unresolved. The CDR3 contains 14 residues. CDR1 is LNHDA, CDR2 SQIVND, per germline (reference sequence). The ends were cut back, 5 bases at V and 4 bases at J, with 11 bases in the middle. In DNA form, the CDR3 reads TGTGCCAGTAGTTTAAGGTCGTTCACCGGGGAGCTGTTTTTT. It is translated as CASSLRSFTGELFF.

At least ten counts were recorded for this clonotype. V usage is TRBV12-3 or TRBV12-4 and J usage is TRBJ2-3, with 9 bases fitting TRBD1. Losses at the gene ends were 6 bases for V and 1 base for J; bases not matched to a gene: 8. The CDR3 covers 16 residues. The CDR3 is CASSRTGGSGTDTQYF. The CDR3 nucleotides read TGTGCCAGCAGCAGAACAGGGGGCTCGGGCACAGATACGCAGTATTTT.

This clonotype has at least ten counts. This chain uses TRBV18 with TRBJ1-2; no clear D gene. The V gene lost 0 bases and the J gene lost 5 bases, with 10 bases spanning the gap. The CDR3 is made up of 14 amino acids. Germline CDR1 KGHSH, CDR2 LQKENI. The CDR3 region has the DNA TGTGCCAGCTCACCACCGTCCGGGCATTATGGCTACACCTTC. It is translated as CASSPPSGHYGYTF.

The J gene is TRBJ2-1, the V gene TRBV25-1; TRBD2 agrees at 7 bases. The CDR3 is 21 residues long. Germline-derived CDR1 and CDR2 are MGHDK and SYGVNS. The ends lost 2 bases at V and 0 bases at J; junction bases unmatched: 19. CDR3 DNA: TGTGCCAGCAGTGAACTGGGAGCAAGGCTAGCGGTCGCTAGCTCCTACAATGAGCAGTTCTTC. This codes for CASSELGARLAVASSYNEQFF.

This clonotype appeared a few times. CDR3 region: CASTGTVNTEAFF. CDR3 nucleotides: TGTGCCAGTACTGGGACAGTGAACACTGAAGCTTTCTTT. The chain joins TRBV6-1 to TRBJ1-1; 7 positions match TRBD1. The CDR3 sequence is 13 residues long. The germline V gene has CDR1 MNHNS and CDR2 SASEGT. V shed 9 bases and J 0 bases; nucleotides not matched to a gene: 4.